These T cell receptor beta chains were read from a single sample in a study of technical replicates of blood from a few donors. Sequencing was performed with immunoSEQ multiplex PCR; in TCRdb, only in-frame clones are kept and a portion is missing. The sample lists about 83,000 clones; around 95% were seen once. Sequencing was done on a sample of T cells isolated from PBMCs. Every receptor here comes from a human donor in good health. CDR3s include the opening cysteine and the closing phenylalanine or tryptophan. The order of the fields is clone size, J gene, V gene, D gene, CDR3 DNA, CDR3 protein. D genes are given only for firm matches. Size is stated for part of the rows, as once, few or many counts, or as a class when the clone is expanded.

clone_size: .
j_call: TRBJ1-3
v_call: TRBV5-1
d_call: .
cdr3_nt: TGCGCCAGCAGCAGGGCTCGACAGTCTACAGAAAACACCATATATTTT
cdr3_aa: CASSRARQSTENTIYF

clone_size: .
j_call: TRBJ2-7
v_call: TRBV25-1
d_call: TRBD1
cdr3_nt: TGTGCCAGCACCCCGGGACAGGGTACCTACGAGCAGTACTTC
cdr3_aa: CASTPGQGTYEQYF

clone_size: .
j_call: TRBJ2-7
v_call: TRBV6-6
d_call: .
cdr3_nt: TGTGCCAGCAGCCCGCCGACTTCATCCCCCTACGAGCAGTACTTC
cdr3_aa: CASSPPTSSPYEQYF

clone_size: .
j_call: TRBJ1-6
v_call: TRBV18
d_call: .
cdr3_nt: TGTGCCAGCTCTCTAAGCACCGGGTCCACCCTCCACTTT
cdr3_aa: CASSLSTGSTLHF

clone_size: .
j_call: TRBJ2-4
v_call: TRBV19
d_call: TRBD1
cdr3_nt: TGTGCCAGTAGTGCCCGGGACAGTTCCAAAAACATTCAGTACTTC
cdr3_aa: CASSARDSSKNIQYF

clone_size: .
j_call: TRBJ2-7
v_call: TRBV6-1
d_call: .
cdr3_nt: TGTGCCAGCAGTGAATCCACTTCGACAGGTGCCTACGAGCAGTACTTC
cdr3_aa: CASSESTSTGAYEQYF

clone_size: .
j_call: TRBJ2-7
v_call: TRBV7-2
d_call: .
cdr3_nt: TGTGCCAGCAGCTCCTCCGCTCTGGGGGGCGAGCAGTACTTC
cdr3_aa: CASSSSALGGEQYF

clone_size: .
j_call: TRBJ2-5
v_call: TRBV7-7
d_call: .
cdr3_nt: TGTGCTAGCAGCTTCCCTAGGACAGAAGAGACCCAGTACTTC
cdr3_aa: CASSFPRTEETQYF

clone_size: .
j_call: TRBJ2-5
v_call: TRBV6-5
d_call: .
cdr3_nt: TGTGCCAGCAGTCGACCCGGACAGTCTGAAGAGACCCAGTACTTC
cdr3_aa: CASSRPGQSEETQYF

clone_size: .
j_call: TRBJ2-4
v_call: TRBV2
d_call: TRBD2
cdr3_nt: TGTGCCAGCCTATCCAGGACTAGCGGGACGGAGGCCAAAAACATTCAGTACTTC
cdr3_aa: CASLSRTSGTEAKNIQYF

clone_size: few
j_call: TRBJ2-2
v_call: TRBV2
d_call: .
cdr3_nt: TGTGCCAGCATCCCCGGGAACACCGGGGAGCTGTTTTTT
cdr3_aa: CASIPGNTGELFF

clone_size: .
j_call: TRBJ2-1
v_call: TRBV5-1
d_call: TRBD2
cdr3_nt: TGCGCCAGCAGCTTCCCTAGCGGGAACAATGAGCAGTTCTTC
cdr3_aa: CASSFPSGNNEQFF

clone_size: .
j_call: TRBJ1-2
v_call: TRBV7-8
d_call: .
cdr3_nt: TGTGCCAGCAGCTTACTGAACGGTGCTAACTATGGCTACACCTTC
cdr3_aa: CASSLLNGANYGYTF

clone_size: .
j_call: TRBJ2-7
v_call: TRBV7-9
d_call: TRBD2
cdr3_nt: TGTGCCACCATCGATAGCGGGGGCCCTTACGAGCAGTACTTC
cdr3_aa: CATIDSGGPYEQYF

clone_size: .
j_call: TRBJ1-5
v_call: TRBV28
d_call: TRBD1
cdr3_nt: TGTGCCAGTGACAGGGGGCTTCAGCCCCAGCATTTT
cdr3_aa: CASDRGLQPQHF

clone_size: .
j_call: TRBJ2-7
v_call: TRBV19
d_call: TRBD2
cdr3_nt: TGTGCCAGTAGTATGGGCGGGGGATCCTACGAGCAGTACTTC
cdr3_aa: CASSMGGGSYEQYF

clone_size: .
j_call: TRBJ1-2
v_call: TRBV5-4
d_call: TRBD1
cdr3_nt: TGTGCCAGCAGCGGTTTAGGACAGGGGATCATCGGTGGCTACACCTTC
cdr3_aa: CASSGLGQGIIGGYTF

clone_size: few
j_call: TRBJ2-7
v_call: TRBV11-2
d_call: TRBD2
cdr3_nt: TGTGCCAGCAGCTTAGATCTAGCGGGAGTGGGAGAGCAGTACTTC
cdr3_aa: CASSLDLAGVGEQYF

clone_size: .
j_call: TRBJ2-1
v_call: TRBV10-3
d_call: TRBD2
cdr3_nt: TGTGCCATCAGCGGAGGGACTAGCGCTTACAATGAGCAGTTCTTC
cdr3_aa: CAISGGTSAYNEQFF

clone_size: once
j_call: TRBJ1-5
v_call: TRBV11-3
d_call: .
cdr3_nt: TGTGCCAGCAGTGCGGGGGGGGATGGCAATCAGCCCCAGCATTTT
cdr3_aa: CASSAGGDGNQPQHF

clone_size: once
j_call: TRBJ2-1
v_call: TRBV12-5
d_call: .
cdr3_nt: TGTGCTAGTGGTCCATTTAGCTCCTACAATGAGCAGTTCTTC
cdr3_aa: CASGPFSSYNEQFF

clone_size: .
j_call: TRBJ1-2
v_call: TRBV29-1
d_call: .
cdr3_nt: TGCAGCGTTCGGCGCACCCGAGGCGACTATGGCTACACCTTC
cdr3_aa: CSVRRTRGDYGYTF

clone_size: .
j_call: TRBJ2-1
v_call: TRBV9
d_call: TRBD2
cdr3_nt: TGTGCCAGCAGCGTAAGACTAGCGGGCTTTACCAGCTCCTACAATGAGCAGTTCTTC
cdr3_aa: CASSVRLAGFTSSYNEQFF

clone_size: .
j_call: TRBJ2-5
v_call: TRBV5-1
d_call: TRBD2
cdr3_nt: TGCGCCAGCAGCTCGGGGCGACTAGCGGGAGACGAGACCCAGTACTTC
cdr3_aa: CASSSGRLAGDETQYF

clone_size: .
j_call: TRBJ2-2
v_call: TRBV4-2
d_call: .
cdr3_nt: TGTGCCACCCTAAGGGGGAACACCGGGGAGCTGTTTTTT
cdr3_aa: CATLRGNTGELFF

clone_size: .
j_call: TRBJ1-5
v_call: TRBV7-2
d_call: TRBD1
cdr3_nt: TGTGCCAGCAGCTTAGCAGGGGGCGATCAGCCCCAGCATTTT
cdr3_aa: CASSLAGGDQPQHF

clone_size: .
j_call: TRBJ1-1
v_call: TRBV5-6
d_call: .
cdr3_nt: TGTGCCAGCAGCTGGAGGAACACTGAAGCTTTCTTT
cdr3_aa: CASSWRNTEAFF

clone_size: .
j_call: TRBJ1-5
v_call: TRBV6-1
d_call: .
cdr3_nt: TGTGCCAGCAGTGACTCTACAGGGAATCAGCCCCAGCATTTT
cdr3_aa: CASSDSTGNQPQHF

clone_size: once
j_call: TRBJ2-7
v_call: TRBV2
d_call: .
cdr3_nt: TGTGCCAGCGTCCAGGAATCCTCTACGAAGCAGTACTTC
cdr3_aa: CASVQESSTKQYF

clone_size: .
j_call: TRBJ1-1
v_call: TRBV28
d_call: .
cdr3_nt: TGTGCCAGCACCGCCCCGGGGGGGGTCTTGAACACTGAAGCTTTCTTT
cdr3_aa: CASTAPGGVLNTEAFF

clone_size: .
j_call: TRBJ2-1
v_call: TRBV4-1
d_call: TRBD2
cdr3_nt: TGCGCCAGCAGCCTACCCACTAGCGGGGACTACAATGAGCAGTTCTTC
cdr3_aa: CASSLPTSGDYNEQFF

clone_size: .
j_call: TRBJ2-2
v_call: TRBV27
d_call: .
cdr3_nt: TGTGCCAGCAGTTTTGAACCGGTTACCGGGGAGCTGTTTTTT
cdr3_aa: CASSFEPVTGELFF

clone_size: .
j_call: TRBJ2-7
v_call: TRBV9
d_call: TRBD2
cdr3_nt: TGTGCCAGCAGCGTAGCTAGCGGGCCTTACGAGCAGTACTTC
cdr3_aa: CASSVASGPYEQYF

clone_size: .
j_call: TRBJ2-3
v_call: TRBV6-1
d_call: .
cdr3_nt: TGTGCCAGCAGACAAGCGGGTACAGATACGCAGTATTTT
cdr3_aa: CASRQAGTDTQYF

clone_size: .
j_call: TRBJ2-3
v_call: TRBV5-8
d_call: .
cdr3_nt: TGTGCCAGCAGCTTGGTTCCACTTGAGACAGATACGCAGTATTTT
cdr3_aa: CASSLVPLETDTQYF

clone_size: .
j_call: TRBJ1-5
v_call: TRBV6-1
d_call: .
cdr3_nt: TGTGCCAGCAGCACCAGGGTTAGCGGGCCCCAGCATTTT
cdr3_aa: CASSTRVSGPQHF

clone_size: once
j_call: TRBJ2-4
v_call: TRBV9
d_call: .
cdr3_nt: TGTGCCAGCAGCGTAGACGGGGGGCAGTGGGGCAAAAACATTCAGTACTTC
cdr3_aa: CASSVDGGQWGKNIQYF

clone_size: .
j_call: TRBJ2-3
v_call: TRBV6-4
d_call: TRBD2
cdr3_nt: TGTGCCAGCAGCGGGACTACCACAGATACGCAGTATTTT
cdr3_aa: CASSGTTTDTQYF